The following is a T cell receptor beta chain sequence with its context. What it recognizes is unknown. The sample belongs to a study of cytomegalovirus exposure and HLA in healthy donors. Across the study: Genotyping showed roughly 81% of almost 400 donors falling in the Caucasian-associated ancestry cluster.

This PCR relied on a set of 60 Vbeta primers and 13 Jbeta primers. Sequencing used immunoSEQ multiplex PCR; TCRdb keeps in-frame clones, though not all of them. The sample yields under 150,000 clones, nearly 80% seen once. General study results and limits: Presence/absence results assume similar sequencing depth per donor, which may not hold. In an earlier analysis, about 87% or about 30%: the productive usage of most TCR beta V segments.

Germline CDR1 and CDR2: LNHDA and SQIVND (reference sequence). V lost 4 bases and J lost 1; bases outside the gene matches: 3. The CDR3 covers 14 residues. J is TRBJ1-1 and V is TRBV19, with 7 bases identical to TRBD1. This TCR was sampled from a male donor in good health and CMV-seronegative. The sample taken for sequencing was PBMCs. The CDR3 protein is CASSSWDRNTEAFF. The DNA for the CDR3 is TGTGCCAGTAGTAGTTGGGACAGGAACACTGAAGCTTTCTTT.